The clone carrying this T cell receptor (beta chain) was recorded once. Its antigen is unidentified. PCR amplification relied on 60 Vbeta primers (plus 13 Jbeta primers). Measured with immunoSEQ multiplex PCR; TCRdb has only the in-frame clones, and not every one. This table has 150,000 to 200,000 clones, 60% to 85% appearing once. These data originate in a study of cytomegalovirus exposure and HLA in healthy donors. Notes on the study in general: Donor immune exposure was known only as CMV serostatus.

Material: PBMCs. This clonotype originated in a woman aged 50 to 60 in good health and CMV-seropositive.

The CDR3 spells CASSLPRGNTGELFF. CDR3 nucleotide sequence: TGCGCCAGCAGCTTGCCGCGGGGGAACACCGGGGAGCTGTTTTTT. The chain links TRBV5-1 to TRBJ2-2; possibly TRBD2 for D (6 bases). The V gene lost 1 base and the J gene lost 1 base, with 8 bases spanning the gap. There are 15 residues in the CDR3. The germline CDR1 and CDR2 sequences are SGHRS and YFSETQ.